One and the same sample provided the 10 T cell receptor beta chains below, sequenced in a study of blood T cell repertoires in COVID-19. Sequencing used immunoSEQ multiplex PCR; TCRdb keeps in-frame clones, though not all of them. The sample lists about 210,000 clones; 83% were seen once. The specimen sequenced was peripheral blood. These receptors came from a middle-aged woman with active or convalescent COVID-19.

The V and J genes are TRBV7-9 and TRBJ2-3; D perhaps matches TRBD1 (5 bases). The length of the CDR3 is 18 residues. Deletions cut 2 bases from V and 0 bases from J, with 18 bases between. Germline-derived CDR1 and CDR2 are SEHNR and FQNEAQ (reference sequence). This chain's CDR3 is CASSLRVGRLTSTDTQYF. In DNA, the CDR3 is TGTGCCAGCAGCTTAAGGGTGGGGCGACTGACTAGCACAGATACGCAGTATTTT.

This clone was detected once. The chain recombines TRBV15 with TRBJ1-6, with 9 bases that match TRBD1. Germline values: CDR1 LNHNV, CDR2 YYDKDF (reference sequence). This CDR3 is built from 15 residues. V lost 3 bases and J lost 7; bases outside the gene matches: 4. In nucleotides, the CDR3 is TGTGCCACCAGCAGGTTAGGGACAGGGAATTCACCCCTCCACTTT. Translating it yields CATSRLGTGNSPLHF.

This chain links TRBV19 with TRBJ2-1, with 8 bases aligning to TRBD2. The CDR3 consists of 14 residues. Germline lookup yields CDR1 LNHDA and CDR2 SQIVND (reference sequence). The trim removed 7 bases at V and 6 bases at J, leaving 8 bases unmatched. CDR3 DNA sequence: TGTGCCAGTACTCTAAGCGGGAGAACCAATGAGCAGTTCTTC. It is translated as CASTLSGRTNEQFF.

This chain links TRBV11-3 with TRBJ1-2, with a tentative D call TRBD1 (5 bases). Germline V gene sequence: CDR1 SGHNT, CDR2 YENEEA. Trimming left V 3 bases short and J 2 bases short, with 10 bases between. This CDR3 spans 14 amino acids. CDR3 sequence (DNA): TGTGCCAGCAGCTTTCAGGGACTCAACTATGGCTACACCTTC. Translation: CASSFQGLNYGYTF.

The chain joins TRBV20-1 to TRBJ2-5; D gene unclear. CDR3 length equals 11 residues. Per the germline V gene, CDR1 is DFQATT and CDR2 is SNEGSKA (reference sequence). The V end was cut by 0 bases, the J end by 6 bases, with 5 bases between. The CDR3 reads CSARDEKTQYF. The CDR3 nucleotides read TGCAGTGCTAGAGATGAGAAGACCCAGTACTTC.

This clone was detected once. In DNA, the CDR3 is TGTGCCAGCAGCCAAGACGTGAGTCTAAGGAACACTGAAGCTTTCTTT. The encoded protein is CASSQDVSLRNTEAFF. The chain has TRBV3-1 (or the pseudogene TRBV3-2) and TRBJ1-1, with unresolved D. In germline, CDR1 is LGHDT, CDR2 YNNKEL (reference sequence). This CDR3 has 16 amino acids. V was shortened by 0 bases and J by 1 base, with 12 bases between the two germline ends.

This chain connects TRBV2 to TRBJ2-5, with 7 bases lining up with TRBD1. CDR3 length: 14 residues. Germline assignment: CDR1 SNHLY and CDR2 FYNNEI. The V gene end was trimmed by 0 bases and the J gene end by 4 bases; junction bases not matched to a gene: 2. CDR3 in DNA: TGTGCCAGCAGTGAAGCGGCAGGGGGAGAGACCCAGTACTTC. Translating gives CASSEAAGGETQYF.

J is TRBJ2-1 and V is TRBV12-3 or TRBV12-4, with D possibly TRBD1 on 6 matching bases. Trimming took 3 bases from V and 8 from J, leaving 11 bases between them. The CDR3 contains 13 residues. CDR3 sequence: CASSFEQGYEQFF. In nucleotides, the CDR3 is TGTGCCAGCAGTTTTGAACAGGGTTATGAGCAGTTCTTC.

V gene TRBV9 combines with J gene TRBJ1-1; the D gene is possibly TRBD1 (6 bases). V dropped 1 base and J dropped 4 bases, with 8 bases sitting between them. Per germline, CDR1 SGDLS and CDR2 YYNGEE. The CDR3 is made up of 13 amino acids. CDR3 DNA sequence: TGTGCCAGCAGCGTAACAGGGCGCACTGAAGCTTTCTTT. Translating it yields CASSVTGRTEAFF.

The chain employs TRBV30 and TRBJ2-7; D is uncertain. Germline lookup yields CDR1 GTSNPN and CDR2 SVGIG (reference sequence). This CDR3 region has 14 residues. V lost 4 bases, J lost 0 bases, and 13 bases lay in between. CDR3: CAWNPTGSSYEQYF. CDR3 bases: TGTGCCTGGAACCCGACTGGAAGCTCCTACGAGCAGTACTTC.